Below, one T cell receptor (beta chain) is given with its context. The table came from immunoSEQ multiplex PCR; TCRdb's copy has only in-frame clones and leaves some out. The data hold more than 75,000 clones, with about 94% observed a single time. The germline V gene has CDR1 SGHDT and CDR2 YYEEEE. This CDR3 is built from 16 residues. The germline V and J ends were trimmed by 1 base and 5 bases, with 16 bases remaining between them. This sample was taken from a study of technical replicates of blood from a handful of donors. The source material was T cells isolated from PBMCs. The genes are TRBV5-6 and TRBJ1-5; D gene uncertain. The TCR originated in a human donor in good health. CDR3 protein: CASSLSKAGVYQPQHF. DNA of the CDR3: TGTGCCAGCAGCTTGTCCAAGGCAGGTGTATATCAGCCCCAGCATTTT.